These 28 T cell receptor beta chains share one sample of origin, sequenced in a study of immune evolution from preneoplasia to lung adenocarcinoma. Sequenced by immunoSEQ multiplex PCR; TCRdb stores in-frame clones only, minus some. Of approximately 4,900 clones listed, 88% are singletons. Input material: FFPE atypical adenomatous hyperplasia tissue from the lung. The subset here: atypical adenomatous hyperplasia (AAH), lung preneoplasia. These receptors were obtained from a person aged 65 to 85 with lung adenocarcinoma.

This clone was seen only a few times. This chain uses TRBV25-1 with TRBJ1-4; D is possibly TRBD1 (6 bases). Germline V gene data show CDR1 as MGHDK and CDR2 as SYGVNS. CDR3 length: 16 amino acids. V was cut by 2 bases and J by 5 bases, with 15 bases left in between. CDR3: CASSEGSGQENEKLFF. In DNA form, the CDR3 reads TGTGCCAGCAGTGAAGGGTCGGGACAAGAAAATGAAAAACTGTTTTTT.

The rearrangement uses TRBV27 and TRBJ2-2; D is unresolved. The CDR3 length is 12 residues. The germline gives CDR1 MNHEY, CDR2 SMNVEV (reference sequence). Deletions cut 6 bases from V and 1 base from J, with 3 bases between. In DNA form, the CDR3 reads TGTGCCAGCAGCCGGAACACCGGGGAGCTGTTTTTT. Amino acid sequence: CASSRNTGELFF.

Only one count was recorded for this clone. This chain uses TRBV2 with TRBJ2-2, with 9 bases fitting TRBD1. CDR3 length: 13 residues. In germline, CDR1 is SNHLY, CDR2 FYNNEI. The J segment lost 5 bases and the V segment lost 7 bases, leaving 2 bases of the junction unmatched. The DNA of the CDR3 is TGTGCCAGCATAGGACAGGGGACCGGGGAGCTGTTTTTT. It encodes CASIGQGTGELFF.

This clone turned up a few times. V usage is TRBV4-1 and J usage is TRBJ1-3; unclear D gene. The CDR3 is 13 residues long. V was trimmed by 0 bases and J by 16 bases, leaving 16 bases between them. From germline, CDR1 is MGHRA and CDR2 YSYEKL. The CDR3 loop reads CASSQEPPIERYF. The CDR3 bases are TGCGCCAGCAGCCAAGAACCCCCCATTGAACGGTATTTT.

This clone has a single count. At one of its ends the junction is not consistent with the germline gene, which may arise from a read error. Other DNA variants within this sample encode the same CDR3. The chain links TRBV28 to TRBJ1-2, with TRBD1 as a possible D gene (5 bases). The germline V gene encodes CDR1 MDHEN and CDR2 SYDVKM. CDR3 length: 13 residues. Written as DNA, the CDR3 is TGTGCCAGCACGGTGCAGGACAACTATGGCTATACCTTC. As protein: CASTVQDNYGYTF.

This rearrangement joins TRBV27 to TRBJ2-7, with 8 nucleotides matching TRBD2. V dropped 7 bases and J dropped 3; count of bases not matched to a gene: 14. The CDR3 is 16 residues long. Germline CDR1 reads MNHEY; CDR2 reads SMNVEV (reference sequence). CDR3 residues: CASTPRGGGDYYEQYF. CDR3 coding DNA: TGTGCCAGCACCCCCCGGGGGGGCGGTGACTACTACGAGCAGTACTTC.

The chain combines TRBV5-4 with TRBJ1-1; D possibly corresponds to TRBD1 (5 bases). The germline gives CDR1 SGHNT, CDR2 YYREEE (reference sequence). This CDR3 is 15 amino acids long. V was cut by 1 base and J by 0 bases, with 10 bases left in between. DNA for the CDR3: TGTGCCAGCAGCTTGAAGAGGGGATTGAACACTGAAGCTTTCTTT. This encodes CASSLKRGLNTEAFF.

The V and J genes are TRBV11-3 and TRBJ1-1; TRBD1 matches at 7 bases. The CDR3 runs 15 residues. Germline V gene sequence: CDR1 SGHNT, CDR2 YENEEA. V lost 7 bases, J lost 3 bases, and 11 bases stayed unmatched. This chain's CDR3 is CASIQGEGKDTEAFF. The DNA for the CDR3 is TGTGCCAGCATCCAGGGGGAGGGGAAGGACACTGAAGCTTTCTTT.

This clone was counted only a few times. The rearrangement uses TRBV15 and TRBJ1-5; D not resolved. The CDR3 is 15 residues long. Trimming removed 3 bases from V and 0 bases from J, with 9 bases in between. Per the germline V gene, CDR1 is LNHNV and CDR2 is YYDKDF (reference sequence). The CDR3 coding sequence is TGTGCCACCAGCAGGGATCTAGATAGCAATCAGCCCCAGCATTTT. Translated: CATSRDLDSNQPQHF.

The table lists this clone with a few counts. The rearrangement links TRBV10-3 to TRBJ1-1, with D possibly matching TRBD1 (6 bases). V lost 9 bases and J lost 8, with 13 bases in between. Germline V gene sequence: CDR1 ENHRY, CDR2 SYGVKD. This CDR3 is built from 11 residues. CDR3 sequence: CAIRTDLEAFF. The CDR3, as DNA: TGTGCCATTAGGACAGACTTAGAAGCTTTCTTT.

This chain connects TRBV10-3 to TRBJ2-5; D is perhaps TRBD1 (6 bases). The V end was cut by 0 bases, the J end by 4 bases, with 9 bases between. Germline V gene data show CDR1 as ENHRY and CDR2 as SYGVKD. The CDR3 has 14 amino acids. CDR3 sequence (DNA): TGTGCCATCAGTGAGTCTGAGGGGGTAGAGACCCAGTACTTC. It yields the protein CAISESEGVETQYF.

The genes are TRBV4-1 and TRBJ1-1, with a tentative D call TRBD1 (6 bases). The CDR3 loop spans 14 amino acids. V was pared by 5 bases and J by 4 bases, with 14 bases between. Germline CDR1 MGHRA, CDR2 YSYEKL. The CDR3 loop reads CASSLIIRGTEAFF. As DNA, the CDR3 is TGCGCCAGCAGCTTAATTATCAGGGGCACTGAAGCTTTCTTT.

The rearrangement joins TRBV7-9 to TRBJ1-4; D not certain. Trimming removed 6 bases from V and 5 bases from J, with 16 bases in between. The CDR3 extends over 15 amino acids. Germline CDR1 and CDR2: SEHNR and FQNEAQ (reference sequence). The DNA of the CDR3 is TGTGCCAGCAGGCGGTGGTCAGGAGGGAATGAAAAACTGTTTTTT. Translating gives CASRRWSGGNEKLFF.

This chain uses TRBV28 with TRBJ1-2, with D maybe TRBD1 (6 bases). This CDR3 is built from 14 residues. Germline CDR1 MDHEN, CDR2 SYDVKM. Trimming pared 5 bases from V and 4 bases from J, leaving 14 bases between. The DNA of the CDR3 is TGTGCCAGCAGTACCATAAAGGGGGGCTATGGCTACACCTTC. It translates to CASSTIKGGYGYTF.

The chain carries TRBV30 and TRBJ2-7; tentative D call: TRBD1 (5 bases). Trimming left V 2 bases short and J 3 bases short, with 8 bases between. In germline, CDR1 is GTSNPN, CDR2 SVGIG (reference sequence). The CDR3 runs 12 residues. As DNA, the CDR3 is TGTGCCTGGAGTCTGACAGACTACGAGCAGTACTTC. Translated, it gives CAWSLTDYEQYF.

The rearrangement links TRBV11-1 to TRBJ2-1, with TRBD2 matching over 9 bases. The ends lost 5 bases at V and 7 bases at J; junction bases unmatched: 6. The CDR3 extends over 14 amino acids. Germline V CDR1 and CDR2: SGHAT, FQDESV (reference sequence). CDR3 residues: CASSLGLAVNEQFF. The CDR3 coding sequence is TGTGCCAGCAGCCTGGGACTAGCAGTGAATGAGCAGTTCTTC.

The chain has TRBV6-1 and TRBJ2-7; tentatively, D is TRBD2 (6 bases). The CDR3 loop spans 16 amino acids. In germline, CDR1 is MNHNS, CDR2 SASEGT. V was cut by 4 bases and J by 0 bases, with 16 bases left in between. This CDR3 is CASSAKGTASSYEQYF. The DNA of the CDR3 is TGTGCCAGCAGTGCCAAGGGGACTGCGAGCTCCTACGAGCAGTACTTC.

This chain connects TRBV18 to TRBJ2-3; tentative D call: TRBD1 (5 bases). Germline lookup yields CDR1 KGHSH and CDR2 LQKENI. The V end lost 3 bases, the J end lost 1 base, and 11 bases lay between the germline ends. CDR3 size: 15 residues. Here the CDR3 DNA reads TGTGCCAGCTCACCTTTCAGGGTCGGCACAGATACGCAGTATTTT. Protein product: CASSPFRVGTDTQYF.

This chain joins TRBV5-1 and TRBJ2-2, with 9 bases that match TRBD2. This CDR3 has 14 residues. The V segment lost 5 bases and the J segment 6 bases; nucleotides outside the gene matches: 5. Per germline, CDR1 SGHRS and CDR2 YFSETQ. The CDR3 protein is CASRQAGGPGELFF. CDR3 coding DNA: TGCGCCAGCAGGCAAGCGGGGGGCCCCGGGGAGCTGTTTTTT.

This clone appeared once. The chain links TRBV6-1 to TRBJ1-1, with TRBD1 matching 7 bases. CDR1 and CDR2 from the germline V gene are MNHNS and SASEGT. With 7 bases clipped from V and 5 bases from J, the junction kept 10 bases outside the gene matches. The CDR3 has 14 residues. DNA for the CDR3: TGTGCCAGCACCCGAACAGGGGCTGTTACTGAAGCTTTCTTT. Its protein is CASTRTGAVTEAFF.

The gene calls are TRBV29-1 and TRBJ2-7, with 14 bases lining up with TRBD2. In germline, CDR1 is SQVTM, CDR2 ANQGSEA. V shed 4 bases and J 5 bases; nucleotides not matched to a gene: 1. The CDR3 runs to 13 residues. CDR3 coding DNA: TGCAGCGTTGGGGGACTAGCGGGGGACGAGCAGTACTTC. Translated, it gives CSVGGLAGDEQYF.

The chain is built from TRBV5-1 and TRBJ1-1, with TRBD1 as a possible D gene (6 bases). The CDR3 loop spans 17 amino acids. The ends were cut back, 6 bases at V and 0 bases at J, with 21 bases in the middle. CDR1 and CDR2 from the germline V gene are SGHRS and YFSETQ. CDR3 amino acids: CASNTGGFRGLNTEAFF. CDR3 nucleotides: TGCGCCAGCAACACTGGCGGATTCAGGGGACTGAACACTGAAGCTTTCTTT.

The V call is TRBV6-5, the J call TRBJ2-1; D is possibly TRBD2 (5 bases). Trimming cost V 2 bases and J 8 bases, with 16 bases left between them. Germline CDR1 MNHEY, CDR2 SVGAGI. The CDR3 contains 15 residues. The CDR3 bases are TGTGCCAGCAGTTACGGCGGCGCGGGTTTGGATGAGCAGTTCTTC. Encoded protein: CASSYGGAGLDEQFF.

CDR3 sequence: CASSLYRQSYEQYF. CDR3 sequence (DNA): TGTGCCAGCAGTTTATACAGACAGTCCTACGAGCAGTACTTC. The chain combines TRBV28 with TRBJ2-7; tentative D call: TRBD1 (5 bases). From germline, CDR1 is MDHEN and CDR2 SYDVKM. Trimming shortened V by 1 base and J by 1 base, and 8 bases separated the two germline ends. CDR3 length: 14 amino acids.

J is TRBJ2-3 and V is TRBV18; D is ambiguous. V lost 3 bases and J 0 bases, leaving 1 base between the germline ends. The CDR3 contains 12 residues. Germline V gives CDR1 KGHSH, CDR2 LQKENI. CDR3: CASSPSTDTQYF. Written as DNA, the CDR3 is TGTGCCAGCTCACCTAGCACAGATACGCAGTATTTT.

This clone was seen just once. The J gene is TRBJ1-1, the V gene TRBV7-9; TRBD1 is a possible D gene (5 bases). The CDR3 covers 14 residues. The germline V gene has CDR1 SEHNR and CDR2 FQNEAQ (reference sequence). Trimming shortened V by 2 bases and J by 0 bases, and 7 bases separated the two germline ends. CDR3 sequence reads: CASSLQGLNTEAFF. As DNA, the CDR3 is TGTGCCAGCAGCTTACAGGGCTTGAACACTGAAGCTTTCTTT. The full variable domain, completed using reference TRBV7-9 and TRBJ1-1, is DTGVSQNPRHKITKRGQNVTFRCDPISEHNRLYWYRQTLGQGPEFLTYFQNEAQLEKSRLLSDRFSAERPKGSFSTLEIQRTEQGDSAMYLCASSLQGLNTEAFFGQGTRLTVV.

The V call is TRBV11-2, the J call TRBJ1-2; 7 positions agree with TRBD1. Germline CDR1 and CDR2: SGHAT and FQNNGV. V trimming: 4 bases; J trimming: 0 bases; junction bases outside the gene matches: 8. The length of the CDR3 is 16 residues. The CDR3 spells CASSSGGTATNYGYTF. The CDR3, as DNA: TGTGCCAGCAGCTCGGGGGGGACAGCTACTAACTATGGCTACACCTTC. The full variable domain, completed using reference TRBV11-2 and TRBJ1-2, is EAGVAQSPRYKIIEKRQSVAFWCNPISGHATLYWYQQILGQGPKLLIQFQNNGVVDDSQLPKDRFSAERLKGVDSTLKIQPAKLEDSAVYLCASSSGGTATNYGYTFGSGTRLTVV.

V usage is TRBV10-2 and J usage is TRBJ2-7; no reliable D call. V lost 0 bases, J lost 0 bases, and 6 bases lay in between. CDR3 length equals 14 residues. Germline V gives CDR1 WSHSY, CDR2 SAAADI. Written as DNA, the CDR3 is TGCGCCAGCAGTGAGTCGGGTAGCTCCTACGAGCAGTACTTC. Protein: CASSESGSSYEQYF.